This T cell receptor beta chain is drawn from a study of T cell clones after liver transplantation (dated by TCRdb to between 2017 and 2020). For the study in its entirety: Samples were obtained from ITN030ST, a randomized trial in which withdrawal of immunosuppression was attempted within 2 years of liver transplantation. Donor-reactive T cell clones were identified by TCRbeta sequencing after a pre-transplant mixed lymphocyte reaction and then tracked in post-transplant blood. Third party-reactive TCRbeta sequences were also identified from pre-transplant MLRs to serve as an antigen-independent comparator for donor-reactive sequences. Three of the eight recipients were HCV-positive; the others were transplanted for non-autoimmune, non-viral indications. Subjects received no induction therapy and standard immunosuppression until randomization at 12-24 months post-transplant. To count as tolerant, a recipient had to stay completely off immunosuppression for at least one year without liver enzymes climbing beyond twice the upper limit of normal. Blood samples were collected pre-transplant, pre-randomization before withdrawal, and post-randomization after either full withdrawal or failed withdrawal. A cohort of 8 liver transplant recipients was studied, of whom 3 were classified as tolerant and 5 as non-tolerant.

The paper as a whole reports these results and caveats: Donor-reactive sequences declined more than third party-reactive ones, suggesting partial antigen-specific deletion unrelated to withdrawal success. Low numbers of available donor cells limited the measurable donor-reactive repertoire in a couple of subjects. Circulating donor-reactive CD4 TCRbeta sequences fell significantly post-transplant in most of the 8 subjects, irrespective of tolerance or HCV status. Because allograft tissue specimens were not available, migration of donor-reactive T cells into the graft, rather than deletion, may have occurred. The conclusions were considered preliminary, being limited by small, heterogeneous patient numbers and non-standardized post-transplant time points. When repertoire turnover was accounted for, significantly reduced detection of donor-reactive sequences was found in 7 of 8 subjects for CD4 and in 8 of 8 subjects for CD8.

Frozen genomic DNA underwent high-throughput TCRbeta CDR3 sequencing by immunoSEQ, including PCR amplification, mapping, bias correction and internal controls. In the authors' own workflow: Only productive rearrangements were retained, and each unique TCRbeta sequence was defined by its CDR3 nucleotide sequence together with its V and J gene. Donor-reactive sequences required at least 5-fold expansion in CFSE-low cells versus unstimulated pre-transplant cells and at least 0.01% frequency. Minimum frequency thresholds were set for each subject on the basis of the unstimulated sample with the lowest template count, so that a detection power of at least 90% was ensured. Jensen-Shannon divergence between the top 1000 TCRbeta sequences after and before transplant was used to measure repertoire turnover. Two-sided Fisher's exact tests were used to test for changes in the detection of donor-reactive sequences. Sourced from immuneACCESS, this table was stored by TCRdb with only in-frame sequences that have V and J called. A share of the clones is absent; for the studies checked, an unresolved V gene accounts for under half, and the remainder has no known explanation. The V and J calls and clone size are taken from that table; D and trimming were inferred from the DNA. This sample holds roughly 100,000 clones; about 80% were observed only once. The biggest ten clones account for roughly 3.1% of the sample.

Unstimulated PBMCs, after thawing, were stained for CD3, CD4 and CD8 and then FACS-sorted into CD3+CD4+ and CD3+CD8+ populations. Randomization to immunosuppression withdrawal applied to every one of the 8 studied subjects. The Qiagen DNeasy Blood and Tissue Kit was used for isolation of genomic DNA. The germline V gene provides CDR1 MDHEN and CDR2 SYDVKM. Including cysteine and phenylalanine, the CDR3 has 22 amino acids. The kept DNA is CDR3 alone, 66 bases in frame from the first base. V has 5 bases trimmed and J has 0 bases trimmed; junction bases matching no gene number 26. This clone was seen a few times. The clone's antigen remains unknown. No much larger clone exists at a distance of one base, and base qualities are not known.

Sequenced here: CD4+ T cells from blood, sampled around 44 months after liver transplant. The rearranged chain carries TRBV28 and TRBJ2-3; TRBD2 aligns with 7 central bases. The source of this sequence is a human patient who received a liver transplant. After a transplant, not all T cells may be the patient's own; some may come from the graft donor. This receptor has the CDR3 CASSTDIPHDNKTSASTDTQYF. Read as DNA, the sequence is TGTGCCAGCAGTACGGATATACCTCACGATAATAAAACTAGCGCAAGCACAGATACGCAGTATTTT.